A single T cell receptor beta chain is shown here with its context. Its matching antigen is unknown. Measured with immunoSEQ multiplex PCR; TCRdb has only the in-frame clones, and not every one. The sample has around 17,000 clones, 85% seen once. This entry is derived from a study of T cells after posttransplantation cyclophosphamide. Study results and limitations: TRB clonality was highly associated with recipient CMV seropositivity and reactivation. Later blood repertoires were often dominated by clones from the donor CD8+ memory compartment. Skin or GI-infiltrating T cells shared few TRB sequences with blood.

The CDR3 is 18 residues long. Germline V gene sequence: CDR1 LNHDA, CDR2 SQIVND (reference sequence). The ends lost 3 bases at V and 4 bases at J; junction bases unmatched: 14. Methotrexate plus calcineurin inhibitor accompanied controls' myeloablative marrow transplants; sampling was 1 year later. The receptor's source is a female patient between 18 and 30 years old who received an allogeneic stem cell transplant from an unrelated donor, was CMV-positive, and had acute and chronic GVHD. Some T cells may be transferred from the graft donor. The material sequenced was PBMCs, taken after allogeneic stem cell transplant with calcineurin inhibitor and methotrexate. The chain joins TRBV19 to TRBJ1-5; 8 bases align to TRBD1. CDR3 sequence: CASSIKGQTGDENQPQHF. CDR3 sequence (DNA): TGTGCCAGTAGTATTAAGGGACAGACAGGGGATGAGAATCAGCCCCAGCATTTT.